This T cell receptor beta chain is drawn from a study of T-cell reconstitution after alpha-beta-depleted transplantation in children. As it was prepared, the TCRbeta library received unique molecular identifiers. TCRdb redid the calling of the PCR reads with MiXCR, one entry per CDR3 protein. Here the sample spans about 360,000 distinct CDR3 sequences, about an eighth being singletons. Trimming removed 7 bases at V and 7 bases at J, with 18 bases between. The CDR3 covers 14 residues. CDR1 is MNHNS, CDR2 SASEGT, per germline. The chain combines TRBV6-1 with TRBJ2-3, with a tentative D call TRBD2 (6 bases). Sample: PBMCs, taken from the stem cell graft. The sequence was collected from a human donor who donated a stem cell graft to a child with Fanconi anemia. The CDR3 DNA is TGTGCCAGCACCACCCCCGGGGGAGCGAATACGCAGTATTTT. Translating it yields CASTTPGGANTQYF.